Presented here are 21 T cell receptor beta chains from one specimen sequenced in a study of graft-versus-host responses after intestinal transplantation (dated by TCRdb to the early 2020s). The time point tag for this specimen amounts to: cells obtained before transplantation from donor or recipient. Library prep was done by the immunoSEQ multiplex PCR assay. TCRdb's version of the immuneACCESS table is confined to in-frame rearrangements and falls short of the full clone set. An unresolved V gene accounts for under half of the shortfall where checked; the remainder is of unknown origin. In this sample the table shows about 26,000 clones, about four fifths of which occur a single time. 0.65% to 0.75% of the sample belongs to the ten largest clones. Their antigen targets remain unknown. Source: unstimulated CD4+ T cells sorted from spleen or lymph node cells, taken before intestinal transplant. Receptors originate from a human donor who received an intestinal transplant.

The rearrangement joins TRBV2 to TRBJ2-5, with 9 bases lining up with TRBD1. V dropped 6 bases and J dropped 0; count of bases not matched to a gene: 5. Per germline, CDR1 SNHLY and CDR2 FYNNEI. The CDR3 has 15 residues. In DNA form, the CDR3 reads TGTGCCAGCAGCCCCGACAGGGGGTACCAAGAGACCCAGTACTTC. It specifies CASSPDRGYQETQYF.

This clone has a handful of counts. V usage is TRBV7-9 and J usage is TRBJ2-2; 8 nucleotides line up with TRBD2. Trimming cost V 1 base and J 2 bases; bases outside gene matches: 12. The CDR3 runs 19 residues. Germline V lookup: CDR1 SEHNR, CDR2 FQNEAQ (reference sequence). The CDR3 loop is CASSLGLAGLWRNTGELFF. The CDR3 region has the DNA TGTGCCAGCAGCTTAGGGCTAGCGGGCCTCTGGCGAAACACCGGGGAGCTGTTTTTT.

V is TRBV9 and J is TRBJ2-2; D call uncertain. Germline-derived CDR1 and CDR2 are SGDLS and YYNGEE. The CDR3 consists of 11 residues. V gave up 2 bases and J gave up 7 bases, with 3 bases separating them. CDR3 region: CASSVDGELFF. In DNA form, the CDR3 reads TGTGCCAGCAGCGTTGACGGGGAGCTGTTTTTT.

This chain joins TRBV6-6 and TRBJ2-1; no reliable D call. V lost 5 bases and J 15 bases, leaving 14 bases between the germline ends. CDR1 and CDR2 (germline): MNHNY, SVGAGI (reference sequence). The CDR3 runs to 11 residues. The CDR3 DNA sequence: TGTGCCAGCAGTGAACCCATCTCATTGTTCTTC. Its protein product is CASSEPISLFF.

As to this clone: This specimen includes other DNA sequences encoding the same CDR3. Written as DNA, the CDR3 is TGTGCCATCGGGACTAGCGGAGCCTACGAGCAGTACTTC. As protein: CAIGTSGAYEQYF. V is TRBV7-8 and J is TRBJ2-7; 11 nucleotides align to TRBD2. V was clipped by 10 bases and J by 2 bases; unmatched bases: 4. The CDR3 is made up of 13 amino acids. Germline V gene sequence: CDR1 SGHVS, CDR2 FQNEAQ. Using reference TRBV7-8 and TRBJ2-7 for the parts outside the CDR3, the full variable domain is GAGVSQSPRYKVAKRGQDVALRCDPISGHVSLFWYQQALGQGPEFLTYFQNEAQLDKSGLPSDRFFAERPEGSVSTLKIQRTQQEDSAVYLCAIGTSGAYEQYFGPGTRLTVT.

This chain joins TRBV6-5 and TRBJ1-1, with D perhaps matching TRBD1 (5 bases). Trimming pared 5 bases from V and 6 bases from J, leaving 13 bases between. The CDR3 covers 13 residues. The germline V gene has CDR1 MNHEY and CDR2 SVGAGI. CDR3 sequence: CASSEQGGSEAFF. The CDR3 nucleotides are TGTGCCAGCAGTGAGCAGGGAGGCTCTGAAGCTTTCTTT.

V is TRBV12-2 and J is TRBJ1-2; no check of the table's D call, TRBD1, against the DNA was made. TRBV12-2 is marked as a pseudogene. The CDR3 is 16 residues long. CDR3 nucleotides: TGTGCAAGTCGCTTAGGGACAGGGGAATATAACTATGGCTACACCTTC. Translated: CASRLGTGEYNYGYTF.

The genes are TRBV7-6 and TRBJ2-5, with TRBD2 matching 13 bases. The CDR3 has 17 amino acids. Unmatched junction bases numbered 10, after V lost 6 bases and J lost 3 bases. In germline, CDR1 is SGHVS, CDR2 FNYEAQ. The CDR3 nucleotides read TGTGCCAGCAGTTTTATGGCCGGGACTAGCGGGAAAGAGACCCAGTACTTC. It translates to CASSFMAGTSGKETQYF.

This clone has only a few counts. The J gene is TRBJ1-1, the V gene TRBV6-6; maybe TRBD1 (5 bases). With 0 bases removed from V and 5 bases from J, the gap between germline ends came to 7 bases. The germline CDR1 and CDR2 sequences are MNHNY and SVGAGI (reference sequence). The CDR3 loop spans 13 amino acids. The CDR3 sequence: CASSYSGGTEAFF. DNA for the CDR3: TGTGCCAGCAGTTACTCGGGGGGTACTGAAGCTTTCTTT.

V gene TRBV21-1 combines with J gene TRBJ2-7; no check of the table's D call, TRBD2, against the DNA was made. TRBV21-1 is deemed a pseudogene. This CDR3 is 15 amino acids long. The CDR3: CASSKGKGGGYEQYF. The CDR3 DNA follows: TGTGCCAGCAGCAAAGGAAAAGGGGGGGGCTACGAGCAGTACTTC.

The chain couples TRBV11-2 to TRBJ2-1, with D uncertain. This CDR3 contains 12 residues. Germline V gene sequence: CDR1 SGHAT, CDR2 FQNNGV. Trimming removed 5 bases at V and 7 bases at J, with 9 bases between. The chain's CDR3 is CASSGVGNEQFF. The DNA for the CDR3 is TGTGCCAGCAGCGGGGTTGGGAATGAGCAGTTCTTC.

V is TRBV19 and J is TRBJ2-3; TRBD1 agrees at 10 bases. The CDR3 extends over 15 amino acids. J gave up 2 bases and V 6 bases, and 5 bases lay outside the gene matches. Germline-derived CDR1 and CDR2 are LNHDA and SQIVND (reference sequence). The CDR3 sequence is CASSRQGAATDTQYF. CDR3 coding DNA: TGTGCCAGTAGCAGACAGGGGGCGGCCACAGATACGCAGTATTTT.

This clone was observed once. The V call is TRBV20-1, the J call TRBJ2-5; no clear D gene. Between the trimmed V and J ends, which lost 0 bases and 6 bases, there was a span of 5 bases. Germline loops: CDR1 DFQATT, CDR2 SNEGSKA (reference sequence). This CDR3 region has 11 residues. The CDR3 DNA reads as TGCAGTGCTAGAGATTTAAAGACCCAGTACTTC. It is translated as CSARDLKTQYF.

The J gene is TRBJ2-3, the V gene TRBV9; D remains ambiguous. This CDR3 has 12 residues. Trimming took 4 bases from V and 5 from J, leaving 8 bases between them. Germline values: CDR1 SGDLS, CDR2 YYNGEE. The CDR3 nucleotides read TGTGCCAGCAGCTTGTTGGAAGATACGCAGTATTTT. This translates into CASSLLEDTQYF.

The chain couples TRBV28 to TRBJ1-1, with D uncertain. The CDR3 runs to 14 residues. CDR1 MDHEN and CDR2 SYDVKM come from the germline V gene. V was pared by 6 bases and J by 1 base, with 12 bases between. The CDR3, as DNA: TGTGCCAGCAGGTGGCAGGTTGGGAACACTGAAGCTTTCTTT. Amino acid sequence: CASRWQVGNTEAFF.

The rearrangement joins TRBV9 to TRBJ2-1; 9 bases align to TRBD2. V lost 0 bases and J lost 10; bases outside the gene matches: 8. CDR1 is SGDLS, CDR2 YYNGEE, per germline. The CDR3 runs 15 residues. CDR3 nucleotides: TGTGCCAGCAGCGTAGCTAGCGGGACCTCCGGGGAGCAGTTCTTC. Its protein is CASSVASGTSGEQFF.

The rearrangement links TRBV5-5 to TRBJ1-4, with 7 nucleotides matching TRBD1. V lost 4 bases and J lost 8; bases outside the gene matches: 8. The CDR3 extends over 14 amino acids. CDR1 SGHKS and CDR2 YYEKEE come from the germline V gene (reference sequence). Written as DNA, the CDR3 is TGTGCCAGCAGCCTACAGGGGAGGGAGGAAAAACTGTTTTTT. Translating it yields CASSLQGREEKLFF.

The chain combines TRBV2 with TRBJ2-3; D is unclear. The CDR3 loop spans 15 amino acids. Deletions cut 4 bases from V and 2 bases from J, with 13 bases between. CDR1 and CDR2 (germline): SNHLY, FYNNEI. The DNA of the CDR3 is TGTGCCAGCAGTGTAGGCCAGGTGAACACAGATACGCAGTATTTT. Protein product: CASSVGQVNTDTQYF.

This clone was seen once. The rearrangement uses TRBV11-2 and TRBJ1-1; no firm D call. The germline V gene encodes CDR1 SGHAT and CDR2 FQNNGV. V dropped 6 bases and J dropped 1 base, with 9 bases sitting between them. The CDR3 totals 13 residues. The DNA of the CDR3 is TGTGCCAGCAGTTTCGACGGGAACACTGAAGCTTTCTTT. This codes for CASSFDGNTEAFF.

The rearrangement joins TRBV29-1 to TRBJ2-7; either TRBD1 or TRBD2 may supply D (6 bases each). Germline V CDR1 and CDR2: SQVTM, ANQGSEA. Trimming left V 5 bases short and J 3 bases short, with 11 bases between. The CDR3 covers 12 residues. As DNA, the CDR3 is TGCAGCGTTAGGGGGGCAATCTACGAGCAGTACTTC. It specifies CSVRGAIYEQYF.

There are a few counts of this clone. V gene TRBV14 combines with J gene TRBJ1-4; 7 bases line up with TRBD1. Germline V gene sequence: CDR1 SGHDN, CDR2 FVKESK. V lost 4 bases to trimming and J lost 11 bases; unmatched junction nucleotides: 13. This CDR3 spans 15 amino acids. The CDR3: CASSPAGTEVKKLFF. CDR3 in DNA: TGTGCCAGCAGCCCAGCCGGGACAGAAGTGAAGAAACTGTTTTTT. Combining the CDR3 with reference TRBV14 and TRBJ1-4 gives the whole variable domain EAGVTQFPSHSVIEKGQTVTLRCDPISGHDNLYWYRRVMGKEIKFLLHFVKESKQDESGMPNNRFLAERTGGTYSTLKVQPAELEDSGVYFCASSPAGTEVKKLFFGSGTQLSVL.